The next 31 T cell receptor beta chains were all read from a single sample in a study of blood T cell repertoires in COVID-19 (dated by TCRdb to the early 2020s). Libraries were made using the immunoSEQ multiplex PCR assay. Entries here come from immuneACCESS through TCRdb and include only in-frame sequences with V and J called. Some clones fail to appear in such tables; in the studies checked, an unresolved V gene covers under half of the shortfall, and the cause of the remainder is unknown. This sample gives some 170,000 clones in total; over 75% of them show up just once. The ten largest clones capture around 2.7% of the sample. Sample: peripheral blood. Every receptor here comes from a man between 65 and 85 years old with acute or convalescent COVID-19.

CDR3 region: CASSLVQGGEQYF. DNA for the CDR3: TGCGCCAGCAGCTTGGTTCAGGGTGGGGAGCAGTACTTC. The rearrangement joins TRBV5-1 to TRBJ2-7; D is possibly TRBD1 (5 bases). Between the trimmed V and J ends, which lost 0 bases and 7 bases, there was a span of 11 bases. Germline V gene lookup returns CDR1 SGHRS and CDR2 YFSETQ. The CDR3 runs 13 residues.

This clone has only one observation. The chain couples TRBV27 to TRBJ1-1, with a weak D call TRBD1 (5 bases). This CDR3 region has 16 residues. The V end was cut by 10 bases, the J end by 10 bases, with 31 bases between. Per the germline V gene, CDR1 is MNHEY and CDR2 is SMNVEV (reference sequence). CDR3 protein: CATKLNVDSLGQVAFF. In nucleotides, the CDR3 is TGTGCCACTAAATTAAATGTAGACAGCCTTGGGCAGGTAGCTTTCTTT.

This rearrangement joins TRBV7-9 to TRBJ2-3; D perhaps matches TRBD1 (5 bases). Germline assignment: CDR1 SEHNR and CDR2 FQNEAQ (reference sequence). The germline V and J ends were trimmed by 5 bases and 0 bases, with 12 bases remaining between them. This CDR3 comprises 15 residues. Here the CDR3 DNA reads TGTGCCAGCAGCGCCCAGGGTACTAGCACAGATACGCAGTATTTT. Encoded protein: CASSAQGTSTDTQYF.

The chain carries TRBV5-5 and TRBJ2-1; D remains ambiguous. The germline V and J ends were trimmed by 1 base and 0 bases, with 17 bases remaining between them. Germline V gives CDR1 SGHKS, CDR2 YYEKEE (reference sequence). The CDR3 has 18 residues. The CDR3 spells CASSLTEFTSSSYNEQFF. The CDR3, as DNA: TGTGCCAGCAGCTTGACAGAATTTACCAGTAGCTCCTACAATGAGCAGTTCTTC.

The gene calls are TRBV29-1 and TRBJ2-4, with D hard to call. The CDR3 is 13 amino acids. CDR1 is SQVTM and CDR2 is ANQGSEA in the germline V gene. The V end was cut by 7 bases, the J end by 6 bases, with 16 bases between. The chain's CDR3 is CSAQQVVGNIQYF. The CDR3 DNA reads TGCAGCGCCCAGCAGGTAGTCGGAAACATTCAGTACTTC.

V and J are TRBV2 and TRBJ1-2, with 9 bases identical to TRBD1. V was pared by 2 bases and J by 1 base, with 8 bases of the junction left unmatched. Germline CDR1 SNHLY, CDR2 FYNNEI. The CDR3 runs 17 residues. The CDR3 sequence: CASSEFGPGQGNYGYTF. The CDR3, as DNA: TGTGCCAGCAGTGAATTTGGTCCGGGACAGGGTAACTATGGCTACACCTTC.

This clone came up once. The V gene is TRBV14, the J gene TRBJ1-1; TRBD1 agrees at 7 bases. This CDR3 is built from 13 residues. J lost 11 bases, V lost 4 bases, and 10 bases had no gene match. Germline V gene lookup returns CDR1 SGHDN and CDR2 FVKESK. The CDR3 region is CASSPRTGSNAFF. In DNA form, the CDR3 reads TGTGCCAGCAGCCCGCGGACAGGCTCGAATGCTTTCTTT.

The V and J genes are TRBV5-1 and TRBJ2-7, with TRBD2 matching over 7 bases. Germline V gives CDR1 SGHRS, CDR2 YFSETQ. V shed 4 bases and J 2 bases; nucleotides not matched to a gene: 9. The CDR3 covers 15 residues. CDR3 sequence: CASSPGTTQAYEQYF. Written as DNA, the CDR3 is TGCGCCAGCAGCCCAGGGACTACCCAAGCCTACGAGCAGTACTTC.

This clone is a singleton in its sample. The chain combines TRBV6-1 with TRBJ2-1; 9 bases match TRBD2. CDR1 is MNHNS, CDR2 SASEGT, per germline. V lost 3 bases to trimming and J lost 0 bases; unmatched junction nucleotides: 6. The CDR3 runs to 17 residues. In nucleotides, the CDR3 is TGTGCCAGCAGTGATTTAGCGGGGGCGAGCTCCTACAATGAGCAGTTCTTC. Amino acid sequence: CASSDLAGASSYNEQFF.

V is TRBV28 and J is TRBJ1-2; 8 nucleotides agree with TRBD1. The J segment lost 5 bases and the V segment lost 5 bases, leaving 7 bases of the junction unmatched. The CDR3 runs to 14 residues. Looked up from germline, CDR1 is MDHEN and CDR2 is SYDVKM. As DNA, the CDR3 is TGTGCCAGCAGTAGAGTGACAGGGGAGTATGGCTACACCTTC. Translation gives CASSRVTGEYGYTF.

The chain carries TRBV5-1 and TRBJ1-1; D remains ambiguous. Trimming pared 5 bases from V and 4 bases from J, leaving 15 bases between. The CDR3 covers 14 residues. The germline gives CDR1 SGHRS, CDR2 YFSETQ. CDR3 region: CASSRQDTSTEAFF. DNA for the CDR3: TGCGCCAGCAGTCGTCAGGATACGAGCACTGAAGCTTTCTTT.

The chain combines TRBV6-2 or TRBV6-3 with TRBJ1-1; D is uncertain. Trimming stripped 2 bases from V and 0 bases from J, with 13 bases between. Germline lookup yields CDR1 MNHEY and CDR2 SVGEGT. CDR3 length: 16 amino acids. The CDR3 region has the DNA TGTGCCAGCAGTTACCTAACTACAAAGATGAACACTGAAGCTTTCTTT. This codes for CASSYLTTKMNTEAFF.

The chain joins TRBV24-1 to TRBJ2-2; weak D call: TRBD1 (6 bases). CDR3 length equals 15 residues. Germline V gene sequence: CDR1 KGHDR, CDR2 SFDVKD. Trimming stripped 1 base from V and 5 bases from J, with 10 bases between. CDR3 amino acids: CATSDLDRSTGELFF. The CDR3 coding sequence is TGTGCCACCAGTGATTTAGACAGGTCGACCGGGGAGCTGTTTTTT.

This clone was counted between two and nine times. The chain has TRBV11-2 and TRBJ2-7; 7 positions agree with TRBD2. CDR1 is SGHAT and CDR2 is FQNNGV in the germline V gene. This CDR3 spans 15 amino acids. V shed 2 bases and J 3 bases; nucleotides not matched to a gene: 7. This CDR3 is CASSLSGREFYEQYF. For the CDR3, the DNA is TGTGCCAGCAGCTTATCGGGGCGGGAGTTCTACGAGCAGTACTTC.

This clone has more than one count but fewer than ten. The chain carries TRBV4-1 and TRBJ2-7, with D tentatively TRBD1 (5 bases). Germline-derived CDR1 and CDR2 are MGHRA and YSYEKL. Trimming pared 0 bases from V and 3 bases from J, leaving 12 bases between. This CDR3 region has 15 residues. CDR3 residues: CASSQETGRGYEQYF. The DNA of the CDR3 is TGCGCCAGCAGCCAAGAAACAGGTAGGGGCTACGAGCAGTACTTC.

The V call is TRBV7-3, the J call TRBJ1-1, with D tentatively TRBD1 (5 bases). The CDR3 is made up of 16 amino acids. The V gene's germline CDR1 is SGHTA and CDR2 FQGTGA. The germline V and J ends were trimmed by 5 bases and 0 bases, with 16 bases remaining between them. For the CDR3, the DNA is TGTGCCAGCAGCCTGAGGGACTCTCTCATGAACACTGAAGCTTTCTTT. It codes for CASSLRDSLMNTEAFF.

This clone showed up just a few times. J is TRBJ2-7 and V is TRBV6-5, with D maybe TRBD2 (5 bases). This CDR3 spans 15 amino acids. CDR1 is MNHEY and CDR2 is SVGAGI in the germline V gene. V lost 6 bases and J 0 bases, leaving 15 bases between the germline ends. The CDR3, as DNA: TGTGCCAGCAGAGCCGGACTGATCAGCTCCTACGAGCAGTACTTC. Its protein is CASRAGLISSYEQYF.

The chain has TRBV9 and TRBJ1-4, with 7 bases fitting TRBD1. Losses at the gene ends were 0 bases for V and 7 bases for J; bases not matched to a gene: 9. The germline CDR1 and CDR2 sequences are SGDLS and YYNGEE. CDR3 length equals 16 residues. Here the CDR3 DNA reads TGTGCCAGCAGCGTAGGCCAAGACAGGGATGGTGAAAAACTGTTTTTT. Protein sequence: CASSVGQDRDGEKLFF.

V is TRBV7-8 and J is TRBJ2-1; 10 nucleotides match TRBD2. The CDR3 extends over 17 amino acids. Germline-derived CDR1 and CDR2 are SGHVS and FQNEAQ. V was clipped by 0 bases and J by 8 bases; unmatched bases: 10. The CDR3 loop is CASSLAVRLAGGDEQFF. The CDR3 DNA is TGTGCCAGCAGCTTAGCCGTCCGACTAGCGGGTGGCGATGAGCAGTTCTTC.

This clone occurred once. The chain joins TRBV25-1 to TRBJ1-6; 7 bases align to TRBD1. From germline, CDR1 is MGHDK and CDR2 SYGVNS. The CDR3 has 14 amino acids. V lost 3 bases and J lost 10; bases outside the gene matches: 6. DNA of the CDR3: TGTGCCAGCAGTGACAAGGGGGCAGGATCACCCCTCCACTTT. Residues: CASSDKGAGSPLHF.

V usage is TRBV20-1 and J usage is TRBJ1-1, with 8 bases matching TRBD1. This CDR3 is built from 13 residues. Germline-derived CDR1 and CDR2 are DFQATT and SNEGSKA (reference sequence). V shed 3 bases and J 6 bases; nucleotides not matched to a gene: 6. The CDR3 sequence: CSASSGGRAEAFF. CDR3 nucleotides: TGCAGTGCTAGTTCAGGGGGCAGGGCTGAAGCTTTCTTT.

The V call is TRBV11-2, the J call TRBJ2-5; D not certain. Germline V gives CDR1 SGHAT, CDR2 FQNNGV. V lost 5 bases and J lost 5, with 12 bases in between. The CDR3 totals 13 residues. CDR3 sequence: CASSQNPRETQYF. The CDR3 DNA reads as TGTGCCAGCAGCCAAAACCCCAGGGAGACCCAGTACTTC.

This clone has a handful of counts. The chain has TRBV19 and TRBJ1-2; 12 bases line up with TRBD1. This CDR3 has 15 residues. V shed 8 bases and J 4 bases; nucleotides not matched to a gene: 8. Germline V gene sequence: CDR1 LNHDA, CDR2 SQIVND (reference sequence). Here the CDR3 reads CASGDRGQRGYGYTF. Written as DNA, the CDR3 is TGTGCCAGTGGGGACAGGGGGCAACGAGGCTATGGCTACACCTTC.

V usage is TRBV29-1 and J usage is TRBJ2-7; TRBD2 matches at 7 bases. Per germline, CDR1 SQVTM and CDR2 ANQGSEA. The V segment lost 6 bases and the J segment 3 bases; nucleotides outside the gene matches: 5. This CDR3 is built from 12 residues. The CDR3 is CSVQRGSYEQYF. In DNA, the CDR3 is TGCAGCGTCCAGCGGGGAAGCTACGAGCAGTACTTC.

The rearrangement links TRBV2 to TRBJ2-7; the D gene is possibly TRBD1 (5 bases). V lost 4 bases, J lost 2 bases, and 9 bases lay in between. The CDR3 extends over 13 amino acids. CDR1 and CDR2 (germline): SNHLY, FYNNEI. The CDR3 coding sequence is TGTGCCAGCAGTGGACAGATCCCCTACGAGCAGTACTTC. It yields the protein CASSGQIPYEQYF.

This clone was found many times. J is TRBJ2-2 and V is TRBV24-1; 8 nucleotides match TRBD1. Trimming took 4 bases from V and 1 from J; bases not matched to a gene: 7. There are 17 residues in the CDR3. Germline V gene lookup returns CDR1 KGHDR and CDR2 SFDVKD. Here the CDR3 reads CATSDPEGTGNTGELFF. Written as DNA, the CDR3 is TGTGCCACCAGTGACCCCGAGGGGACAGGGAACACCGGGGAGCTGTTTTTT.

The chain recombines TRBV4-3 with TRBJ2-2, with 9 bases fitting TRBD2. Germline V gene data show CDR1 as LGHNA and CDR2 as YSLEER. The CDR3 sequence is 15 residues long. V was clipped by 4 bases and J by 0 bases; unmatched bases: 0. The CDR3 sequence is CASSRGRANTGELFF. The CDR3 coding sequence is TGCGCCAGCAGCCGCGGGAGGGCGAACACCGGGGAGCTGTTTTTT.

V gene TRBV27 combines with J gene TRBJ2-5; tentatively, D is TRBD2 (5 bases). Germline lookup yields CDR1 MNHEY and CDR2 SMNVEV (reference sequence). CDR3 size: 15 residues. Trimming removed 2 bases at V and 1 base at J, with 11 bases between. The CDR3 here is CASSLLGSPQETQYF. DNA for the CDR3: TGTGCCAGCAGTTTACTAGGGAGTCCCCAAGAGACCCAGTACTTC.

This chain uses TRBV19 with TRBJ2-1, with 9 bases lining up with TRBD2. Germline V lookup: CDR1 LNHDA, CDR2 SQIVND (reference sequence). V shed 4 bases, J shed 7 bases, and the junction held 5 bases outside the gene matches. The CDR3 spans 14 residues. CDR3 DNA sequence: TGTGCCAGTAGTAGCGGGAGGGCCTTAAATGAGCAGTTCTTC. It yields the protein CASSSGRALNEQFF.

This chain links TRBV10-3 with TRBJ1-5; D is unclear. Germline CDR1 reads ENHRY; CDR2 reads SYGVKD. Trimming stripped 3 bases from V and 2 bases from J, with 8 bases between. This CDR3 region has 14 residues. CDR3 nucleotides: TGTGCCATCAGTGACGGGTTCGGCAATCAGCCCCAGCATTTT. Translating it yields CAISDGFGNQPQHF.

V usage is TRBV19 and J usage is TRBJ2-5, with D possibly matching TRBD2 (5 bases). This CDR3 spans 14 amino acids. In germline, CDR1 is LNHDA, CDR2 SQIVND (reference sequence). V was pared by 7 bases and J by 4 bases, with 16 bases between. CDR3 loop: CASKSGVAGETQYF. The CDR3 DNA follows: TGTGCCAGTAAATCCGGGGTAGCAGGAGAGACCCAGTACTTC.